Sequencing of this T cell receptor beta chain was carried out in a study of CD8 T cells in ankylosing spondylitis. General study results and limits: Seemingly distinctive of ankylosing spondylitis blood was a TCR beta motif formed by eight highly homologous variants.

This clonotype was observed at least ten times. Its antigen is unknown. Using its own MiXCR run on the 5' RACE reads, TCRdb lists one record per CDR3 protein. This table holds around 490,000 distinct CDR3 sequences, 5.3% found once. The CDR3 totals 17 residues. In germline, CDR1 is SGHTA, CDR2 FQGNSA. V shed 5 bases, J shed 7 bases, and the junction held 16 bases outside the gene matches. V is TRBV7-2 and J is TRBJ2-7; 11 nucleotides agree with TRBD2. The sequencing input was blood, either unsorted or a sorted T cell fraction (not recorded which). This sequence originates from a male donor with ankylosing spondylitis. In DNA, the CDR3 is TGTGCCAGCAGCCCTACTAGCGGGAGAGGGTTTTTAAGTGAGCAGTACTTC. This sequence encodes CASSPTSGRGFLSEQYF.